What follows are 20 T cell receptor beta chains derived from one specimen sequenced in a study of human T cells and chemical hapten exposure. Time point noted: patch test 2, 6 weeks after DPC sensitization. The treatment here: therapeutic diphenylcyclopropenone sensitization with weekly scalp DPC. MiXCR, run by TCRdb on the RACE reads, gives a single entry per CDR3 protein. The sample carries about 40,000 distinct CDR3 sequences, approximately 3.4% recorded once. This specimen consisted of whole blood, obtained in connection with sensitization to the hapten diphenylcyclopropenone (DPC). The receptor source for this set is a man aged 40-55 years with alopecia areata. Some clones in this sample may be carry-over from other donors' samples.

This clonotype has ten or more counts. CDR3 bases: TGCGCCAGCAGCCAAGACCCACCTGTAGCAGACTTCTACAATGAGCAGTTCTTC. This codes for CASSQDPPVADFYNEQFF. The chain recombines TRBV4-3 with TRBJ2-1; no definite D call. This CDR3 has 18 amino acids. Germline lookup yields CDR1 LGHNA and CDR2 YSLEER. Trimming removed 0 bases from V and 3 bases from J, with 18 bases in between.

The V gene is TRBV28, the J gene TRBJ2-7; D may be TRBD2 (5 bases). The CDR3 loop spans 13 amino acids. Germline loops: CDR1 MDHEN, CDR2 SYDVKM. The germline V and J ends were trimmed by 7 bases and 1 base, with 11 bases remaining between them. CDR3 DNA: TGTGCCAGCAATCTAGCTTCATCCTACGAGCAGTACTTC. Its translation is CASNLASSYEQYF. Based on the CDR3 plus reference TRBV28 and TRBJ2-7, the full variable domain is DVKVTQSSRYLVKRTGEKVFLECVQDMDHENMFWYRQDPGLGLRLIYFSYDVKMKEKGDIPEGYSVSREKKERFSLILESASTNQTSMYLCASNLASSYEQYFGPGTRLTVT.

This clonotype was seen at least ten times. This rearrangement joins TRBV7-8 to TRBJ2-3, with D tentatively TRBD1 (5 bases). The CDR3 has 15 amino acids. V lost 2 bases to trimming and J lost 1 base, with 10 bases between them. The V gene's germline CDR1 is SGHVS and CDR2 FQNEAQ. The CDR3 bases are TGTGCCAGCAGCTTATCTTCAGGGCGCACAGATACGCAGTATTTT. As protein: CASSLSSGRTDTQYF. The variable domain in full, with the rest retrieved from reference TRBV7-8 and TRBJ2-3, is GAGVSQSPRYKVAKRGQDVALRCDPISGHVSLFWYQQALGQGPEFLTYFQNEAQLDKSGLPSDRFFAERPEGSVSTLKIQRTQQEDSAVYLCASSLSSGRTDTQYFGPGTRLTVL.

In this sample, this clonotype turned up many times. This chain uses TRBV18 with TRBJ1-1, with 7 bases aligning to TRBD1. Germline lookup yields CDR1 KGHSH and CDR2 LQKENI. V gave up 0 bases and J gave up 2 bases; unmatched junction bases: 3. This CDR3 has 15 residues. Here the CDR3 reads CASSPPGTVNTEAFF. The DNA for the CDR3 is TGTGCCAGCTCACCACCTGGGACAGTAAACACTGAAGCTTTCTTT.

This clonotype was counted many times. The chain links TRBV20-1 to TRBJ2-3, with D perhaps matching TRBD1 (5 bases). With 6 bases removed from V and 5 bases from J, the gap between germline ends came to 18 bases. In germline, CDR1 is DFQATT, CDR2 SNEGSKA (reference sequence). The length of the CDR3 is 14 residues. The CDR3 DNA follows: TGCAGTGCCCTTGGCCCCCAGGGTAAAGATACGCAGTATTTT. Its protein is CSALGPQGKDTQYF.

Many counts were recorded for this clonotype. The chain employs TRBV24-1 and TRBJ2-2, with unresolved D. This CDR3 spans 16 amino acids. V was cut by 3 bases and J by 5 bases, with 15 bases left in between. CDR1 and CDR2 from the germline V gene are KGHDR and SFDVKD. The CDR3 protein is CATSDPLSGETGELFF. The DNA of the CDR3 is TGTGCCACCAGTGATCCCCTAAGTGGAGAAACCGGGGAGCTGTTTTTT.

This clonotype was seen at least ten times. The J gene is TRBJ2-7, the V gene TRBV4-1; D remains unclear. CDR1 is MGHRA, CDR2 YSYEKL, per germline. V lost 1 base, J lost 3 bases, and 7 bases lay in between. The CDR3 loop spans 13 amino acids. The CDR3 bases are TGCGCCAGCAGCCAAGCGGACGGCTACGAGCAGTACTTC. Translating gives CASSQADGYEQYF.

The sample holds many counts of this clonotype. This chain joins TRBV11-3 and TRBJ2-3; the D gene is possibly TRBD2 (5 bases). CDR1 and CDR2 (germline): SGHNT, YENEEA. Trimming cost V 5 bases and J 7 bases, with 13 bases left between them. This CDR3 region has 13 residues. The chain's CDR3 is CASSPGGANTQYF. For the CDR3, the DNA is TGTGCCAGCAGCCCCGGAGGTGCTAATACGCAGTATTTT.

This clonotype was detected only a few times. This chain joins TRBV5-6 and TRBJ2-5, with D perhaps assigned TRBD1 or TRBD2 (6 bases each). The CDR3 runs to 17 residues. Trimming shortened V by 0 bases and J by 1 base, and 16 bases separated the two germline ends. The germline V gene encodes CDR1 SGHDT and CDR2 YYEEEE. CDR3 DNA sequence: TGTGCCAGCAGCTTGGGGTCGGGGGACACCTTCCAAGAGACCCAGTACTTC. Amino acid sequence: CASSLGSGDTFQETQYF.

This clonotype was observed many times. The V and J genes are TRBV28 and TRBJ2-3; D remains unclear. The CDR3 has 13 residues. CDR1 and CDR2 (germline): MDHEN, SYDVKM. The germline V and J ends were trimmed by 7 bases and 2 bases, with 10 bases remaining between them. CDR3 sequence (DNA): TGTGCCAGCAATCGCGAGCTCACAGATACGCAGTATTTT. It specifies CASNRELTDTQYF.

This clonotype was detected ten times or more. This chain uses TRBV11-1 with TRBJ2-1; 7 nucleotides match TRBD2. The CDR3 loop spans 14 amino acids. Germline CDR1 and CDR2: SGHAT and FQDESV (reference sequence). V shed 5 bases and J 7 bases; nucleotides not matched to a gene: 8. The chain's CDR3 is CASSLRGRENEQFF. CDR3 nucleotides: TGTGCCAGCAGCCTCCGGGGGAGGGAGAATGAGCAGTTCTTC.

DNA of the CDR3: TGTGCCAGCAGTCAGGGTATCGGCAATCAGCCCCAGCATTTT. Encoded protein: CASSQGIGNQPQHF. This chain links TRBV12-3 or TRBV12-4 with TRBJ1-5, with D possibly being TRBD1 (5 bases). V gave up 5 bases and J gave up 2 bases, with 10 bases separating them. The CDR3 has 14 amino acids.

This clonotype was seen many times. V gene TRBV5-6 combines with J gene TRBJ2-7, with a possible D match to TRBD2 (5 bases). V was trimmed by 1 base and J by 7 bases, leaving 15 bases between them. The length of the CDR3 is 14 residues. CDR1 and CDR2 from the germline V gene are SGHDT and YYEEEE. DNA of the CDR3: TGTGCCAGCAGCTTGAGCGGTCATAGTAGAGAGCAGTACTTC. As protein: CASSLSGHSREQYF. Variable domain in full (rest from reference TRBV5-6 and TRBJ2-7): DAGVTQSPTHLIKTRGQQVTLRCSPKSGHDTVSWYQQALGQGPQFIFQYYEEEERQRGNFPDRFSGHQFPNYSSELNVNALLLGDSALYLCASSLSGHSREQYFGPGTRLTVT.

There are many counts of this clonotype. This chain connects TRBV20-1 to TRBJ2-1, with D possibly matching TRBD2 (5 bases). The CDR3 covers 13 residues. From germline, CDR1 is DFQATT and CDR2 SNEGSKA (reference sequence). V lost 6 bases and J lost 3, with 12 bases in between. CDR3 residues: CSAWRDYYNEQFF. The CDR3 nucleotides are TGCAGTGCCTGGCGAGACTACTACAATGAGCAGTTCTTC.

At least ten counts were recorded for this clonotype. The V gene is TRBV19, the J gene TRBJ1-5; possibly TRBD1 for D (6 bases). This CDR3 spans 14 amino acids. Germline V lookup: CDR1 LNHDA, CDR2 SQIVND (reference sequence). V lost 3 bases to trimming and J lost 4 bases, with 10 bases between them. The CDR3 reads CASSIQGGNQPQHF. The CDR3 bases are TGTGCCAGTAGTATCCAAGGGGGAAATCAGCCCCAGCATTTT. Full variable domain (missing parts from reference TRBV19 and TRBJ1-5): DGGITQSPKYLFRKEGQNVTLSCEQNLNHDAMYWYRQDPGQGLRLIYYSQIVNDFQKGDIAEGYSVSREKKESFPLTVTSAQKNPTAFYLCASSIQGGNQPQHFGDGTRLSIL.

A few counts support this clonotype. The gene calls are TRBV6-5 and TRBJ1-3; D possibly corresponds to TRBD1 (5 bases). The CDR3 runs to 14 residues. The ends were cut back, 6 bases at V and 1 base at J, with 10 bases in the middle. Germline V gene lookup returns CDR1 MNHEY and CDR2 SVGAGI. This CDR3 reads CASSRGISGNTIYF. CDR3 DNA sequence: TGTGCCAGCAGCCGGGGGATTTCTGGAAACACCATATATTTT.

This clonotype appeared many times. CDR3 in DNA: TGTGCCAGCTGCCAGGCAGGAGGATATGGCTACACCTTC. This translates into CASCQAGGYGYTF. The chain has TRBV12-3 or TRBV12-4 and TRBJ1-2, with no clear D. V was cut by 8 bases and J by 5 bases, with 15 bases left in between. This CDR3 comprises 13 residues.

A few counts support this clonotype. CDR3: CATSRYGQEKNIQYF. The CDR3 nucleotides read TGTGCCACCAGCAGATATGGACAGGAGAAAAACATTCAGTACTTC. V usage is TRBV15 and J usage is TRBJ2-4; 7 bases agree with TRBD1. From germline, CDR1 is LNHNV and CDR2 YYDKDF (reference sequence). The CDR3 covers 15 residues. V gave up 2 bases and J gave up 4 bases; unmatched junction bases: 5.

The J gene is TRBJ2-1, the V gene TRBV25-1, with no clear D. The CDR3 is made up of 13 amino acids. The germline CDR1 and CDR2 sequences are MGHDK and SYGVNS. V was pared by 8 bases and J by 2 bases, with 10 bases between. In DNA, the CDR3 is TGTGCCAGCGGGCTGACAACCTACAATGAGCAGTTCTTC. Its protein product is CASGLTTYNEQFF.

In this sample, this clonotype turned up a few times. The rearrangement links TRBV2 to TRBJ1-1; the D is unclear. CDR1 SNHLY and CDR2 FYNNEI come from the germline V gene. V was cut by 7 bases and J by 7 bases, with 13 bases left in between. The CDR3 covers 12 residues. The CDR3 nucleotides read TGTGCCAGCACCTCGTCCCCCGTTGAAGCTTTCTTT. It yields the protein CASTSSPVEAFF.